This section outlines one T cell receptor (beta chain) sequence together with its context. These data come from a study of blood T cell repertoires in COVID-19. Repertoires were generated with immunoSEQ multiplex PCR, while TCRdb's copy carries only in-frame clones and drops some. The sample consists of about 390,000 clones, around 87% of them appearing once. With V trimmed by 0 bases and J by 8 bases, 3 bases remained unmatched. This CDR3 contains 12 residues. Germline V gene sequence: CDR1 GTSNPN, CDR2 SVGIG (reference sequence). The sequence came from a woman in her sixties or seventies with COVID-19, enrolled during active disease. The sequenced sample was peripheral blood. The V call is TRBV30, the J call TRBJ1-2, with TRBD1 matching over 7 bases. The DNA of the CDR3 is TGTGCCTGGAGTGTACAGGGGTTCGGCTACACCTTC. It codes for CAWSVQGFGYTF.